This TCR beta chain emerged from a study of naive and memory T cell subsets. Worth noting for this clonotype: The target antigen is unknown.

The CDR3 runs 15 residues. Per the germline V gene, CDR1 is SGHDN and CDR2 is FVKESK. The V and J ends lost 0 bases and 2 bases respectively, with 5 bases between them. Two oligonucleotides, mixed equimolar, formed the beta constant-region primer covering TRBC1 and TRBC2. Nested alpha and beta constant-region primers with the SP2 primer drove four PCR rounds on ligated cDNA. Each CDR3 protein gets one entry after TCRdb re-called the UMI-ligation and nested PCR reads with MiXCR. There are under 150,000 distinct CDR3 sequences in the sample; under 25% occur only once, and approximately 0.63% lies in the top ten. Alpha and beta libraries were amplified separately from the second PCR onward. Overall study findings and caveats: A few larger clonotypes appeared in naive repertoires, especially CD8, possibly memory cells re-expressing CD45RA. A clonotype means one alpha or beta sequence, not an alpha/beta pair.

The sample taken for sequencing was naive CD8+ T cells from blood. The sequence derives from a human donor in good health. The chain is built from TRBV14 and TRBJ2-6, with D uncertain. The CDR3 loop is CASSQDPAGANVLTF. CDR3 nucleotides: TGTGCCAGCAGCCAAGATCCAGCTGGGGCCAACGTCCTGACTTTC. The whole variable domain, filled in from reference TRBV14 and TRBJ2-6, reads EAGVTQFPSHSVIEKGQTVTLRCDPISGHDNLYWYRRVMGKEIKFLLHFVKESKQDESGMPNNRFLAERTGGTYSTLKVQPAELEDSGVYFCASSQDPAGANVLTFGAGSRLTVL.